The TCR beta chain described here comes from a study of control samples from healthy donors and cancer patients. A note on this clone: An end of the junction does not agree with germline; a read error may underlie this.

The CDR3 contains 12 residues. The germline CDR1 and CDR2 sequences are SEHNR and FQNEAQ (reference sequence). Profiling relied on immunoSEQ multiplex PCR, and the TCRdb table lists in-frame clones only, not all of them. The data show just over 90,000 clones, more than 85% seen once. The sample taken for sequencing was blood. This chain uses TRBV7-9 with TRBJ2-7, with 8 bases fitting TRBD1. This TCR was sampled from a woman aged 45 to 65 in good health. DNA of the CDR3: TGTGCCAGCAGCCTAGCCACAGGGGGACAGTACTTC. This encodes CASSLATGGQYF.